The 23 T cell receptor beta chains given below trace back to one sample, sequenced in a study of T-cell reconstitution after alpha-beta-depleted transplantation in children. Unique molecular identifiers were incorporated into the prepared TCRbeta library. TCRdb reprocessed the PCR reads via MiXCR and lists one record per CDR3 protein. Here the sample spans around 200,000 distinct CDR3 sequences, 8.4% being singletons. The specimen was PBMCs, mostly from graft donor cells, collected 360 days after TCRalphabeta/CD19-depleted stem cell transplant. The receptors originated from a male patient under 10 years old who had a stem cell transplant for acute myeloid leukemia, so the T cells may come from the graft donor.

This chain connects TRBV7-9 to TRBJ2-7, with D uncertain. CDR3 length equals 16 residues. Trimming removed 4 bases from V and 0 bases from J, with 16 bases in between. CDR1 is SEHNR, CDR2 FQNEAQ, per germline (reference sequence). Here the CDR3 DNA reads TGTGCCAGCAGCTACTGGGGTACGGTGAGCTCCTACGAGCAGTACTTC. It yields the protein CASSYWGTVSSYEQYF.

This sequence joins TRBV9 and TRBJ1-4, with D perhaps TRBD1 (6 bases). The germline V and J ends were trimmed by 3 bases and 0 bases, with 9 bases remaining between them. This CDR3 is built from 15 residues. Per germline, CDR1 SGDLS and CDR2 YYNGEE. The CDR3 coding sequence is TGTGCCAGCAGCGAGGGGGGTTCAACTAATGAAAAACTGTTTTTT. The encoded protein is CASSEGGSTNEKLFF.

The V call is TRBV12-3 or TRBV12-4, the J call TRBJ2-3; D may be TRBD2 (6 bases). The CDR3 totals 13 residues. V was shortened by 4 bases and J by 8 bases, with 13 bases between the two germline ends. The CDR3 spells CASSSVTRGTQYF. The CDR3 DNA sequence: TGTGCCAGCAGTTCCGTGACTAGGGGTACGCAGTATTTT.

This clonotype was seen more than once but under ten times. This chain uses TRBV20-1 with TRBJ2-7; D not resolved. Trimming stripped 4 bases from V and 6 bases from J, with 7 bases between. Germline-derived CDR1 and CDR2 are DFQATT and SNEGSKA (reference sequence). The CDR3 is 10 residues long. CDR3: CSANRGEQYF. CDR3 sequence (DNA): TGCAGTGCTAACCGAGGCGAGCAGTACTTC.

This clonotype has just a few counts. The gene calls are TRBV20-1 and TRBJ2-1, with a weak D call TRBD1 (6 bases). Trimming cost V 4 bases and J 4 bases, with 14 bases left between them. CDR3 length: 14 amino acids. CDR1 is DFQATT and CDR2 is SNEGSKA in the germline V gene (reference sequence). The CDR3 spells CSATGVGGYNEQFF. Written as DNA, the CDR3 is TGCAGTGCTACAGGGGTTGGGGGATACAATGAGCAGTTCTTC.

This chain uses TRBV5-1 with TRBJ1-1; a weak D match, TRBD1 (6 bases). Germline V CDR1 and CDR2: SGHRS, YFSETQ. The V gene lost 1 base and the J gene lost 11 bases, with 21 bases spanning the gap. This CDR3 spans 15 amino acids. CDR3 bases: TGCGCCAGCAGCTTGCCTCTTGGGGGGGCCGGGCGCGCTTTCTTT. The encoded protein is CASSLPLGGAGRAFF. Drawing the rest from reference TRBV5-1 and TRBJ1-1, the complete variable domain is KAGVTQTPRYLIKTRGQQVTLSCSPISGHRSVSWYQQTPGQGLQFLFEYFSETQRNKGNFPGRFSGRQFSNSRSEMNVSTLELGDSALYLCASSLPLGGAGRAFFGQGTRLTVV.

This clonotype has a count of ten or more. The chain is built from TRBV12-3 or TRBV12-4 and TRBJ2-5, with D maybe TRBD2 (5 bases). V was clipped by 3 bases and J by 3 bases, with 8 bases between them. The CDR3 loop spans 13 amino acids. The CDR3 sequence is CASSFLGEETQYF. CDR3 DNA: TGTGCCAGCAGTTTCCTGGGAGAAGAGACCCAGTACTTC.

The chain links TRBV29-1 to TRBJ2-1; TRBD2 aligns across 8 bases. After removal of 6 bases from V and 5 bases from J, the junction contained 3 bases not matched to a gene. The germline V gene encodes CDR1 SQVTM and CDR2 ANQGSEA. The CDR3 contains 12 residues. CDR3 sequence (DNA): TGCAGCGTATTAGCGGGGCACAATGAGCAGTTCTTC. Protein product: CSVLAGHNEQFF.

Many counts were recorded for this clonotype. CDR3 nucleotide sequence: TGTGCCAGCAGTTTACACTCCTACGAGCAGTACTTC. This encodes CASSLHSYEQYF. This rearrangement joins TRBV12-3 or TRBV12-4 to TRBJ2-7; D ambiguous. V was pared by 2 bases and J by 0 bases, with 2 bases between. This CDR3 has 12 amino acids.

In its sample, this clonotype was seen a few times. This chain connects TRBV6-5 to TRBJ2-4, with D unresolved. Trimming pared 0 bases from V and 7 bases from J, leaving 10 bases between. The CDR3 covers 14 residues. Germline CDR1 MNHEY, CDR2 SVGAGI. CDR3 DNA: TGTGCCAGCAGTTACTCTAGGGAATCGAACATTCAGTACTTC. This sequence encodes CASSYSRESNIQYF.

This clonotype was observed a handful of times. For the CDR3, the DNA is TGTGCCAGCAGTGATGGCTGGAACAGGGCCTATGGCTACACCTTC. It is translated as CASSDGWNRAYGYTF. The chain has TRBV6-1 and TRBJ1-2; tentative D call: TRBD1 (6 bases). Trimming shortened V by 3 bases and J by 4 bases, and 15 bases separated the two germline ends. The germline CDR1 and CDR2 sequences are MNHNS and SASEGT. This CDR3 contains 15 residues.

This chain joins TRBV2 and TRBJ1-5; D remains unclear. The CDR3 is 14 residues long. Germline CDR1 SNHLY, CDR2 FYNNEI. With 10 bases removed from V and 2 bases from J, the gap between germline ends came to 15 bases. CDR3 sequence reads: CAICPRRGNQPQHF. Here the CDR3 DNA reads TGTGCCATCTGTCCGCGACGGGGCAATCAGCCCCAGCATTTT.

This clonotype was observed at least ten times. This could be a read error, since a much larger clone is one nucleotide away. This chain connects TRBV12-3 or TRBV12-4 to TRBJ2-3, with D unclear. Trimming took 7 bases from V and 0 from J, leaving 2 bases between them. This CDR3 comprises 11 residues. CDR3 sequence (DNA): TGTGCCAGCACTAGCACAGATACGCAGTATTTT. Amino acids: CASTSTDTQYF.

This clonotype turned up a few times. The DNA for the CDR3 is TGTGCCAGCAGTCTTCCGACAGGACTATCCTATGGCTACACCTTC. Translating gives CASSLPTGLSYGYTF. The chain links TRBV12-3 or TRBV12-4 to TRBJ1-2, with D possibly TRBD1 on 6 matching bases. V was clipped by 5 bases and J by 4 bases, with 17 bases between them. This CDR3 contains 15 residues.

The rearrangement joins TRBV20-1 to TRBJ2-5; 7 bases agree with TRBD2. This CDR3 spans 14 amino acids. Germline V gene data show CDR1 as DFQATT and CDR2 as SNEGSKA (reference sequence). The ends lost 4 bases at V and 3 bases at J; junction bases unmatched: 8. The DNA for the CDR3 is TGCAGTGCTACCCGCGGGGGAGTTAAAGAGACCCAGTACTTC. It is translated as CSATRGGVKETQYF.

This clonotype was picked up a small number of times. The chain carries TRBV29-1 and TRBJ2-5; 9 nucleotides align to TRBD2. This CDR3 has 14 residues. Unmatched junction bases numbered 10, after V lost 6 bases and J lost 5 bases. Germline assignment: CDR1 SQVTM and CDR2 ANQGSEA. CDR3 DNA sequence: TGCAGCGTACTTAGCGGGAGCTCCCCGGAGACCCAGTACTTC. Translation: CSVLSGSSPETQYF.

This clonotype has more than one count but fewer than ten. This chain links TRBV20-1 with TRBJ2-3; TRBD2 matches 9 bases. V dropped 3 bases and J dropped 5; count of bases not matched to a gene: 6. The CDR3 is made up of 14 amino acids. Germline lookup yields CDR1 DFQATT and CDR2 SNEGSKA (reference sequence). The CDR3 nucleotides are TGCAGTGCTAGTAAGCGGGAGGTTAAAGATACGCAGTATTTT. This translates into CSASKREVKDTQYF.

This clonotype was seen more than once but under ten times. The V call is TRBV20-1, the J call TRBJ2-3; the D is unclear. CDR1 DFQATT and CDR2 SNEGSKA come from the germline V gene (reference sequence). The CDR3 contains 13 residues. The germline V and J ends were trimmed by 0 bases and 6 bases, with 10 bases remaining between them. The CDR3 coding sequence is TGCAGTGCTAGAGATTCATTGGACGATACGCAGTATTTT. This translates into CSARDSLDDTQYF.

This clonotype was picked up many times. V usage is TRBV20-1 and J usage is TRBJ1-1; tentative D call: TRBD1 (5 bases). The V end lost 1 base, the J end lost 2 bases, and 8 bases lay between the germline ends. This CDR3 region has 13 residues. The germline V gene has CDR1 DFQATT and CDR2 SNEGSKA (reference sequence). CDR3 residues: CSARAGFNTEAFF. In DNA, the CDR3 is TGCAGTGCTAGAGCAGGGTTCAACACTGAAGCTTTCTTT.

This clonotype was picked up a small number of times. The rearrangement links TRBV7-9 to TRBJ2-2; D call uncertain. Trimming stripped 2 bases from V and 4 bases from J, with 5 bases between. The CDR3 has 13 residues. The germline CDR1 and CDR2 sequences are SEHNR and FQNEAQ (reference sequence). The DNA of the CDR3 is TGTGCCAGCAGCTTAAGGTTCACCGGGGAGCTGTTTTTT. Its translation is CASSLRFTGELFF.

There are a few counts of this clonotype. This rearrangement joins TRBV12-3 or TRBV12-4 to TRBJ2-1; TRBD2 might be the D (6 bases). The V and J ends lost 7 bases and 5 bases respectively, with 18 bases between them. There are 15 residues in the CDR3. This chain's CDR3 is CASTFAGRSNNEQFF. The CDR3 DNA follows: TGTGCCAGCACCTTCGCGGGGAGGTCGAACAATGAGCAGTTCTTC.

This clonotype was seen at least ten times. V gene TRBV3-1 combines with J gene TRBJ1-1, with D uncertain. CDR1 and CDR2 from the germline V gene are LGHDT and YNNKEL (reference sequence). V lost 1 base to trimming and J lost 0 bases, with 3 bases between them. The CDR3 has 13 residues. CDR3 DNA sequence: TGTGCCAGCAGCCAAGCCTTGAACACTGAAGCTTTCTTT. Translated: CASSQALNTEAFF.

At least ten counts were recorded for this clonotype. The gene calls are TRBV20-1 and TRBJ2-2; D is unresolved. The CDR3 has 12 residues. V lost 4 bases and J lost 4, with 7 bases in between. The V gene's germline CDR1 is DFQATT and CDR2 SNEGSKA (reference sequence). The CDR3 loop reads CSAIVSTGELFF. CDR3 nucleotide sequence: TGCAGTGCTATTGTCAGCACCGGGGAGCTGTTTTTT.